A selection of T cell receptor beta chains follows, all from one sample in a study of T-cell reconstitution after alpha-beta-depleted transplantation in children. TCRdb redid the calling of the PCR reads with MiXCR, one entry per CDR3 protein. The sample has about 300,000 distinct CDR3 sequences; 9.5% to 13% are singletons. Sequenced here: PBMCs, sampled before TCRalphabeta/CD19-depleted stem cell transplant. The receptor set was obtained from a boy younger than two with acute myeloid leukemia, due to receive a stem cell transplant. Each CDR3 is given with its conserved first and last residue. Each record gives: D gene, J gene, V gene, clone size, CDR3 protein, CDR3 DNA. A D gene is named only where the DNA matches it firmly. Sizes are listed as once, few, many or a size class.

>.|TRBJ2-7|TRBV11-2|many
CASSSSVNPFYEQYF
TGTGCCAGCAGCTCTTCTGTGAACCCTTTCTACGAGCAGTACTTC
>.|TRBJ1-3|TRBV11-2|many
CASSLVGDGNTIYF
TGTGCCAGCAGCTTAGTAGGGGACGGAAACACCATATATTTT
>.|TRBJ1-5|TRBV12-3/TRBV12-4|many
CASSLVGRDQPQHF
TGTGCCAGCAGTTTAGTAGGCAGGGACCAGCCCCAGCATTTT
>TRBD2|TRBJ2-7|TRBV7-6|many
CASSLEHAGGYEQYF
TGTGCCAGCAGCTTAGAACACGCGGGAGGGTACGAGCAGTACTTC
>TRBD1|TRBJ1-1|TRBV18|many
CASSPGQGAAFF
TGTGCCAGCTCACCGGGACAGGGGGCAGCTTTCTTT
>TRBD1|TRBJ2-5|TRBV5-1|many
CASSRGTGTQETQYF
TGCGCCAGCAGCAGGGGGACAGGGACCCAAGAGACCCAGTACTTC
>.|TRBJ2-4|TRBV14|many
CASSQEKGIQYF
TGTGCCAGCAGCCAAGAAAAGGGCATTCAGTACTTC
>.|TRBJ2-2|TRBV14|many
CASSQGGEGTNTGELFF
TGTGCCAGCAGCCAAGGGGGAGAGGGGACGAACACCGGGGAGCTGTTTTTT
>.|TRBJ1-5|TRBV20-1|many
CSARGTFNQPQHF
TGCAGTGCTAGAGGGACCTTCAATCAGCCCCAGCATTTT
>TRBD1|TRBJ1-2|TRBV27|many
CASSFIPITGAGSYGYTF
TGTGCCAGCAGTTTTATCCCTATCACAGGGGCTGGGAGCTATGGCTACACCTTC
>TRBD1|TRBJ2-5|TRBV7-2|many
CASSFPGQGAQTQYF
TGTGCCAGCAGCTTTCCAGGACAGGGTGCTCAGACCCAGTACTTC